The source of this T cell receptor beta chain is a study of PD-L1 blockade in urothelial cancer. In the study overall: Prior chemotherapy in patients spanned 0 to 3 regimens. Analysis of blood occurred 3 weeks (second dose) and 6 weeks after treatment start. Specimens of blood held a median count of approximately 150,000 T cells.

Germline-derived CDR1 and CDR2 are MNHNS and SASEGT. V shed 6 bases and J 5 bases; nucleotides not matched to a gene: 4. The CDR3 sequence is 15 residues long. Sequencing was performed with immunoSEQ multiplex PCR; in TCRdb, only in-frame clones are kept and a portion is missing. The data hold about 110,000 clones, with about 85% observed a single time. Sequenced here: PBMCs, sampled around atezolizumab (anti-PD-L1) treatment. The chain employs TRBV6-1 and TRBJ2-3; 14 bases map to TRBD2. The TCR originated in a man in his fifties or sixties with urothelial cancer. The DNA for the CDR3 is TGTGCCAGCAGGAAAGGGACTAGCGGGAGAGATACGCAGTATTTT. Translation: CASRKGTSGRDTQYF.